The T cell receptor beta chain under discussion was sequenced for a study of identical twins. General study findings and limits: Diverse VJ usage suggested most zero-insertion clonotypes were not invariant T cells. Some out-of-frame alpha sequences were shared by twins, and these showed excess low generation probability.

As to this clonotype: Its antigen is as yet unknown.

Trimming removed 0 bases at V and 2 bases at J, with 8 bases between. CDR3 length equals 13 residues. Germline V lookup: CDR1 GTSNPN, CDR2 SVGIG (reference sequence). The authors used template switching to add a universal primer site and gave cDNA unique molecular identifiers. TCRdb called the 5' RACE reads again in MiXCR, with one record for every CDR3 protein. The sample lists about 240,000 distinct CDR3 sequences; 8% to 11% were seen once. J is TRBJ2-7 and V is TRBV30; the D is unclear. Material: memory T cells sorted from blood. The clonotype comes from a man aged 45-65 years in good health. The CDR3: CAWSVGPTYEQYF. As DNA, the CDR3 is TGTGCCTGGAGTGTTGGACCAACCTACGAGCAGTACTTC. The full variable domain, with the rest looked up from reference TRBV30 and TRBJ2-7, is SQTIHQWPATLVQPVGSPLSLECTVEGTSNPNLYWYRQAAGRGLQLLFYSVGIGQISSEVPQNLSASRPQDRQFILSSKKLLLSDSGFYLCAWSVGPTYEQYFGPGTRLTVT.